The rows below give T cell receptor beta chains drawn from one sample of a study of cytomegalovirus exposure and HLA in healthy donors. Using immunoSEQ multiplex PCR, the repertoire was profiled, and TCRdb retains in-frame clones only, with some absent. Of 90,000 to 120,000 clones in the sample, approximately 79% were seen once. The specimen sequenced was PBMCs. These receptors originate from a man between 18 and 29 years old in good health and CMV-seronegative. Each CDR3 is given with its conserved first and last residue. Each record gives: D gene, V gene, clone size, J gene, CDR3 protein, CDR3 DNA. A D gene is named only where the DNA matches it firmly. Size is stated for part of the rows, as once, few or many counts, or as a class when the clone is expanded.

D: NA
V: TRBV5-4
size: NA
J: TRBJ1-3
CDR3: CASSLDDRRANTIYF
DNA: TGTGCCAGCAGCTTGGATGACAGGCGCGCAAACACCATATATTTT

D: TRBD1
V: TRBV5-4
size: NA
J: TRBJ1-3
CDR3: CASSRHTGAFSGNTIYF
DNA: TGTGCCAGCAGCCGCCACACAGGGGCTTTCTCTGGAAACACCATATATTTT

D: NA
V: TRBV28
size: NA
J: TRBJ1-3
CDR3: CASSLDQLGAPGNTIYF
DNA: TGTGCCAGCAGTTTAGACCAGTTGGGGGCGCCCGGAAACACCATATATTTT

D: NA
V: TRBV2
size: NA
J: TRBJ2-3
CDR3: CASTKMSGIKEDTQYF
DNA: TGTGCCAGCACCAAAATGTCGGGGATAAAAGAAGATACGCAGTATTTT

D: TRBD1
V: TRBV5-6
size: NA
J: TRBJ1-5
CDR3: CASSLGPRDSITLFQPQHF
DNA: TGTGCCAGCAGCTTGGGACCCCGGGACAGTATCACACTATTTCAGCCCCAGCATTTT

D: NA
V: TRBV2
size: NA
J: TRBJ2-7
CDR3: CASSGETGRGLEQYF
DNA: TGTGCCAGCAGTGGGGAGACAGGTAGAGGACTCGAGCAGTACTTC

D: TRBD2
V: TRBV5-4
size: NA
J: TRBJ2-1
CDR3: CASSERGPNDEQFF
DNA: TGTGCCAGCAGCGAGCGGGGACCCAATGACGAGCAGTTCTTC

D: TRBD1
V: TRBV18
size: NA
J: TRBJ2-3
CDR3: CASSPPGTGATDTQYF
DNA: TGTGCCAGCTCACCACCGGGGACAGGAGCCACAGATACGCAGTATTTT

D: TRBD2
V: TRBV15
size: NA
J: TRBJ2-1
CDR3: CATSIAGGRNEQFF
DNA: TGTGCCACCAGCATCGCGGGGGGTCGGAATGAGCAGTTCTTC

D: TRBD1
V: TRBV27
size: NA
J: TRBJ2-1
CDR3: CASSLRSQGVSYNEQFF
DNA: TGTGCCAGCAGTTTACGGTCACAGGGGGTTTCCTACAATGAGCAGTTCTTC

D: TRBD1
V: TRBV6-5
size: NA
J: TRBJ1-5
CDR3: CASSDRGGQPQHF
DNA: TGTGCCAGCAGTGACAGGGGCGGTCAGCCCCAGCATTTT

D: NA
V: TRBV6-6
size: NA
J: TRBJ2-7
CDR3: CASSRAPGGLSYEQYF
DNA: TGTGCCAGCAGCCGCGCTCCTGGGGGCCTCTCCTACGAGCAGTACTTC

D: NA
V: TRBV18
size: NA
J: TRBJ2-7
CDR3: CASSPRETSYEQYF
DNA: TGTGCCAGCTCACCACGGGAGACGTCCTACGAGCAGTACTTC

D: NA
V: TRBV9
size: NA
J: TRBJ1-6
CDR3: CASGGHNSPLHF
DNA: TGTGCCAGCGGTGGGCATAATTCACCCCTCCACTTT

D: NA
V: TRBV4-2
size: NA
J: TRBJ1-5
CDR3: CASSREGSQPQHF
DNA: TGTGCCAGCAGCCGAGAAGGGAGCCAGCCCCAGCATTTT

D: TRBD2
V: TRBV28
size: once
J: TRBJ2-3
CDR3: CASRQRLAGASTDTQYF
DNA: TGTGCCAGCAGACAAAGACTAGCGGGGGCCAGCACAGATACGCAGTATTTT

D: NA
V: TRBV11-2
size: NA
J: TRBJ1-5
CDR3: CASSFDRNQPQHF
DNA: TGTGCCAGCAGCTTCGACAGAAATCAGCCCCAGCATTTT

D: NA
V: TRBV19
size: once
J: TRBJ1-2
CDR3: CASSIGGGGGYTF
DNA: TGTGCCAGTAGTATAGGAGGAGGAGGGGGCTACACCTTC

D: NA
V: TRBV29-1
size: NA
J: TRBJ2-7
CDR3: CSVATNSLYEQYF
DNA: TGCAGCGTCGCTACGAACAGCTTATACGAGCAGTACTTC

D: TRBD1
V: TRBV5-1
size: NA
J: TRBJ2-5
CDR3: CASGSPGQLKETQYF
DNA: TGCGCCAGCGGAAGCCCGGGACAGCTAAAAGAGACCCAGTACTTC

D: TRBD1
V: TRBV9
size: few
J: TRBJ2-1
CDR3: CASSGTGARSEQFF
DNA: TGTGCCAGCAGCGGGACAGGGGCCCGAAGCGAGCAGTTCTTC

D: NA
V: TRBV6-6
size: NA
J: TRBJ1-1
CDR3: CASKRYTEAFF
DNA: TGTGCCAGCAAGAGGTACACTGAAGCTTTCTTT

D: TRBD1
V: TRBV28
size: few
J: TRBJ1-2
CDR3: CASRAGGGYTF
DNA: TGTGCCAGCAGGGCAGGGGGCGGCTACACCTTC

D: NA
V: TRBV7-2
size: NA
J: TRBJ2-3
CDR3: CASSSGGINTDTQYF
DNA: TGTGCCAGCAGCTCGGGTGGAATCAACACAGATACGCAGTATTTT

D: NA
V: TRBV5-1
size: NA
J: TRBJ2-2
CDR3: CASSAIWGELFF
DNA: TGCGCCAGCAGCGCTATCTGGGGGGAGCTGTTTTTT

D: TRBD1
V: TRBV7-9
size: NA
J: TRBJ2-5
CDR3: CASSQQPGQGPHQETQYF
DNA: TGTGCCAGCAGCCAACAACCGGGACAGGGTCCGCACCAAGAGACCCAGTACTTC

D: NA
V: TRBV14
size: NA
J: TRBJ2-2
CDR3: CASSQARRGAPEELFF
DNA: TGTGCCAGCAGCCAAGCGCGCAGGGGGGCCCCAGAGGAGCTGTTTTTT

D: NA
V: TRBV5-1
size: medium-sized
J: TRBJ2-3
CDR3: CASSLDSGLSTDTQYF
DNA: TGCGCCAGCAGCTTGGACAGCGGACTTAGCACAGATACGCAGTATTTT

D: NA
V: TRBV2
size: NA
J: TRBJ2-2
CDR3: CASSELRGKSNTGELFF
DNA: TGTGCCAGCAGTGAACTCCGGGGGAAGTCAAACACCGGGGAGCTGTTTTTT

D: NA
V: TRBV9
size: NA
J: TRBJ1-4
CDR3: CASSVGQPNEKLFF
DNA: TGTGCCAGCAGCGTGGGGCAGCCTAATGAAAAACTGTTTTTT

D: TRBD2
V: TRBV4-1
size: once
J: TRBJ2-3
CDR3: CASSQGGGGAVDTQYF
DNA: TGCGCCAGCAGCCAAGGGGGCGGGGGGGCCGTAGATACGCAGTATTTT

D: NA
V: TRBV2
size: NA
J: TRBJ2-7
CDR3: CASSTGYYEQYF
DNA: TGTGCCAGCAGTACAGGATATTACGAGCAGTACTTC

D: TRBD1
V: TRBV18
size: NA
J: TRBJ1-5
CDR3: CASSPNRGRQPQHF
DNA: TGTGCCAGCTCACCGAACAGGGGGCGACAGCCCCAGCATTTT

D: NA
V: TRBV25-1
size: NA
J: TRBJ2-3
CDR3: CASSEPVGPGDTQYF
DNA: TGTGCCAGCAGTGAGCCCGTGGGTCCGGGAGATACGCAGTATTTT

D: TRBD1
V: TRBV9
size: NA
J: TRBJ1-1
CDR3: CASSPLQGSNTEAFF
DNA: TGTGCCAGCAGCCCATTACAGGGGTCGAACACTGAAGCTTTCTTT

D: NA
V: TRBV19
size: NA
J: TRBJ1-2
CDR3: CASSILGGSGYPF
DNA: TGTGCCAGTAGTATACTGGGAGGGAGCGGCTACCCCTTC

D: NA
V: TRBV7-8
size: NA
J: TRBJ2-5
CDR3: CASSLVGTEKETQYF
DNA: TGTGCCAGCAGCTTAGTAGGGACTGAAAAAGAGACCCAGTACTTC